What follows are 30 T cell receptor beta chains derived from one specimen sequenced in a study of T cells in Graves' hyperthyroidism and ophthalmopathy. The CDR3 regions of TCR beta were amplified from RNA transcripts. HTBI primers drove first-round RT-PCR of the TCR CDR3. TCRdb called the multiplex PCR reads again in MiXCR, with one record for every CDR3 protein. The repertoire holds 650,000 to 750,000 distinct CDR3 sequences, with 14% as singletons. The sequenced sample consisted of blood. The source is a woman younger than 30 with Graves' hyperthyroidism.

In its sample, this clonotype was seen a few times. The chain combines TRBV20-1 with TRBJ1-1, with D hard to call. The germline V gene encodes CDR1 DFQATT and CDR2 SNEGSKA (reference sequence). The CDR3 loop spans 11 amino acids. The V end was cut by 5 bases, the J end by 4 bases, with 8 bases between. The chain's CDR3 is CSAFQVTEAFF. The DNA for the CDR3 is TGCAGTGCTTTCCAGGTCACTGAAGCTTTCTTT.

In the case of this clonotype: Mismatch with germline at one junction end may stem from a read error. The V and J genes are TRBV13 and TRBJ1-2; 7 nucleotides match TRBD1. This CDR3 comprises 15 residues. Germline V gene data show CDR1 as PRHDT and CDR2 as FYEKMQ (reference sequence). This CDR3 is CASSQDRDRLYGYTF. In DNA, the CDR3 is TGCGCCAGCAGCCAAGATAGGGACAGACTCTATGGCTACACCTTC.

This clonotype was counted at least ten times. The chain employs TRBV11-2 and TRBJ2-5; 11 nucleotides line up with TRBD2. This CDR3 spans 16 amino acids. Germline CDR1 reads SGHAT; CDR2 reads FQNNGV. V shed 5 bases and J 5 bases; nucleotides not matched to a gene: 10. CDR3 bases: TGTGCCAGCAGCAACCCGGGACTAGCGGTAGTGGAGACCCAGTACTTC. Translation gives CASSNPGLAVVETQYF.

There are many counts of this clonotype. V gene TRBV28 combines with J gene TRBJ2-2; 10 bases agree with TRBD2. Per germline, CDR1 MDHEN and CDR2 SYDVKM. There are 18 residues in the CDR3. After removal of 5 bases from V and 4 bases from J, the junction contained 13 bases not matched to a gene. The CDR3 nucleotides are TGTGCCAGCAGTCGCGGACTAGCGGCCACCTCCCTCACCGGGGAGCTGTTTTTT. Amino acids: CASSRGLAATSLTGELFF.

Turning to this clonotype: A read error may explain this, as a much larger clone is one base away. Since the CDR3 does not end with the conserved phenylalanine or tryptophan, this likely comes from a read error. The rearrangement joins TRBV12-3 or TRBV12-4 to TRBJ2-7, with D tentatively TRBD1 or TRBD2 (6 bases each). CDR3 size: 15 residues. The V gene lost 6 bases and the J gene lost 4 bases, with 19 bases spanning the gap. The CDR3 coding sequence is TGTGCCAGCAGCCCTTGGGGGGCGTCCAAGTACGAGCAGTACCTC. It translates to CASSPWGASKYEQYL.

This clonotype showed up just a few times. The chain employs TRBV9 and TRBJ2-7, with D perhaps given as TRBD1 or TRBD2 (5 bases each). Germline CDR1 SGDLS, CDR2 YYNGEE. Trimming removed 1 base from V and 6 bases from J, with 11 bases in between. The CDR3 runs to 13 residues. This CDR3 reads CASSVSLGAEQYF. The CDR3 DNA reads TGTGCCAGCAGCGTATCACTAGGGGCCGAGCAGTACTTC.

The chain couples TRBV24-1 to TRBJ2-1; TRBD2 might be the D (6 bases). The germline V gene has CDR1 KGHDR and CDR2 SFDVKD. V was clipped by 4 bases and J by 8 bases, with 23 bases between them. This CDR3 contains 17 residues. The CDR3 region is CATSEASGGVSHHEQFF. The CDR3, as DNA: TGTGCCACCAGTGAAGCCTCCGGAGGGGTATCACATCATGAGCAGTTCTTC.

This clonotype was picked up many times. This chain uses TRBV11-2 with TRBJ2-7; 14 nucleotides agree with TRBD2. The CDR3 contains 14 residues. After removal of 7 bases from V and 3 bases from J, the junction contained 2 bases not matched to a gene. Germline V gene data show CDR1 as SGHAT and CDR2 as FQNNGV. The DNA of the CDR3 is TGTGCCAGCAACGGACTAGCGGGAGGCTACGAGCAGTACTTC. It specifies CASNGLAGGYEQYF.

This clonotype was seen ten or more times. The CDR3 nucleotides read TGTGCCAGCAGAGAAGGACAGGGGGCAACAGATACGCAGTATTTT. Translating it yields CASREGQGATDTQYF. The chain couples TRBV28 to TRBJ2-3, with 11 positions matching TRBD1. Trimming at V came to 6 bases and at J to 3 bases, leaving 5 bases not matched to a gene. The CDR3 totals 15 residues. In germline, CDR1 is MDHEN, CDR2 SYDVKM.

The sample holds many counts of this clonotype. This chain links TRBV11-3 with TRBJ2-3; unclear D gene. Germline values: CDR1 SGHNT, CDR2 YENEEA. The ends were cut back, 4 bases at V and 2 bases at J, with 16 bases in the middle. CDR3 length: 16 residues. The CDR3 protein is CASSSYGFRFTDTQYF. The CDR3 region has the DNA TGTGCCAGCAGCTCTTACGGCTTCAGGTTCACAGATACGCAGTATTTT.

This clonotype was picked up a small number of times. The chain joins TRBV29-1 to TRBJ1-2; a possible D gene is TRBD1 (6 bases). The CDR3 is 11 residues long. Trimming took 5 bases from V and 7 from J, leaving 11 bases between them. Germline V gene data show CDR1 as SQVTM and CDR2 as ANQGSEA. The CDR3 coding sequence is TGCAGCGTTCCCAGGGGAGGTGGCTACACCTTC. This translates into CSVPRGGGYTF.

The V and J genes are TRBV6-5 and TRBJ2-1; 7 bases match TRBD1. V lost 0 bases, J lost 13 bases, and 3 bases stayed unmatched. The germline CDR1 and CDR2 sequences are MNHEY and SVGAGI. The CDR3 has 12 amino acids. In nucleotides, the CDR3 is TGTGCCAGCAGTTACTCGACAGGGTTCCAGTTCTTC. This gives the protein CASSYSTGFQFF.

As to this clonotype: A much larger clone is a single base away; this may be a read error. The J gene is TRBJ2-1, the V gene TRBV7-9; 9 nucleotides match TRBD2. After removal of 5 bases from V and 11 bases from J, the junction contained 13 bases not matched to a gene. The CDR3 has 15 residues. Germline CDR1 reads SEHNR; CDR2 reads FQNEAQ (reference sequence). The CDR3 loop reads CASSPASGKGNKQFF. The DNA of the CDR3 is TGTGCCAGCAGCCCGGCTAGCGGGAAGGGGAATAAGCAGTTCTTC.

The table lists this clonotype with many counts. This chain links TRBV28 with TRBJ1-5; D gene unclear. Germline-derived CDR1 and CDR2 are MDHEN and SYDVKM. The CDR3 covers 15 residues. V was cut by 7 bases and J by 3 bases, with 16 bases left in between. In DNA form, the CDR3 reads TGTGCCAGCACCATTTCCCGGGGTTTCAATCAGCCCCAGCATTTT. This encodes CASTISRGFNQPQHF. The entire variable domain, with the rest obtained from reference TRBV28 and TRBJ1-5, is as follows: DVKVTQSSRYLVKRTGEKVFLECVQDMDHENMFWYRQDPGLGLRLIYFSYDVKMKEKGDIPEGYSVSREKKERFSLILESASTNQTSMYLCASTISRGFNQPQHFGDGTRLSIL.

This clonotype has at least ten counts. V is TRBV7-9 and J is TRBJ2-7, with unresolved D. V was shortened by 3 bases and J by 3 bases, with 18 bases between the two germline ends. This CDR3 contains 16 residues. Germline assignment: CDR1 SEHNR and CDR2 FQNEAQ (reference sequence). The DNA of the CDR3 is TGTGCCAGCAGCTTGCTGACCGAAGGTAAAGACTACGAGCAGTACTTC. Translation: CASSLLTEGKDYEQYF.

The V gene is TRBV2, the J gene TRBJ2-5; D might be TRBD2 (6 bases). V lost 1 base to trimming and J lost 6 bases, with 9 bases between them. CDR1 and CDR2 from the germline V gene are SNHLY and FYNNEI. The CDR3 loop spans 13 amino acids. In DNA form, the CDR3 reads TGTGCCAGCAGTGAAGTGGACTATCAGACCCAGTACTTC. Translated, it gives CASSEVDYQTQYF.

CDR3 protein: CASSSGPGLAEETQYF. CDR3 sequence (DNA): TGTGCCAGCAGCTCCGGACCGGGACTAGCGGAAGAGACCCAGTACTTC. This sequence joins TRBV9 and TRBJ2-5; 11 nucleotides align to TRBD2. The CDR3 totals 16 residues. The germline CDR1 and CDR2 sequences are SGDLS and YYNGEE. J lost 3 bases, V lost 4 bases, and 8 bases had no gene match.

This clonotype was counted ten times or more. The chain is built from TRBV6-2 or TRBV6-3 and TRBJ1-1, with 9 bases aligning to TRBD1. Germline CDR1 and CDR2: MNHEY and SVGEGT. The CDR3 contains 16 residues. Losses at the gene ends were 0 bases for V and 1 base for J; bases not matched to a gene: 3. The CDR3 loop reads CASSYSTDRGNTEAFF. Here the CDR3 DNA reads TGTGCCAGCAGTTACTCCACGGACAGGGGGAACACTGAAGCTTTCTTT.

The sample holds a few counts of this clonotype. The chain couples TRBV11-1 to TRBJ2-2; the D gene is possibly TRBD2 (6 bases). V dropped 1 base and J dropped 1 base, with 7 bases sitting between them. The CDR3 spans 15 residues. Germline CDR1 reads SGHAT; CDR2 reads FQDESV (reference sequence). CDR3 residues: CASSLGAGNTGELFF. The CDR3 DNA reads as TGTGCCAGCAGCTTAGGAGCGGGGAACACCGGGGAGCTGTTTTTT.

This chain connects TRBV7-2 to TRBJ2-3; D is ambiguous. Per the germline V gene, CDR1 is SGHTA and CDR2 is FQGNSA. The V gene lost 1 base and the J gene lost 4 bases, with 12 bases spanning the gap. The CDR3 length is 15 residues. The CDR3 bases are TGTGCCAGCAGCTTAGAAGGGATGGCCTCAGATACGCAGTATTTT. It is translated as CASSLEGMASDTQYF.

This clonotype was detected many times. The chain carries TRBV11-2 and TRBJ2-1; TRBD2 matches 9 bases. This CDR3 comprises 16 residues. Germline-derived CDR1 and CDR2 are SGHAT and FQNNGV. The V segment lost 1 base and the J segment 3 bases; nucleotides outside the gene matches: 4. The CDR3 region has the DNA TGTGCCAGCAGCTTAGTCCTAGCGGGGATCTACAATGAGCAGTTCTTC. Its protein product is CASSLVLAGIYNEQFF.

The rearrangement links TRBV19 to TRBJ2-3, with 8 bases that match TRBD2. V lost 7 bases, J lost 4 bases, and 7 bases stayed unmatched. Germline loops: CDR1 LNHDA, CDR2 SQIVND (reference sequence). The CDR3 covers 14 residues. CDR3: CASTSGSSPDTQYF. DNA of the CDR3: TGTGCCAGTACAAGCGGGAGTAGCCCAGATACGCAGTATTTT. Full variable domain (missing parts from reference TRBV19 and TRBJ2-3): DGGITQSPKYLFRKEGQNVTLSCEQNLNHDAMYWYRQDPGQGLRLIYYSQIVNDFQKGDIAEGYSVSREKKESFPLTVTSAQKNPTAFYLCASTSGSSPDTQYFGPGTRLTVL.

This clonotype was counted between two and nine times. The chain joins TRBV6-1 to TRBJ2-1; 11 positions match TRBD1. The CDR3 sequence is 12 residues long. Germline CDR1 and CDR2: MNHNS and SASEGT. Germline trimming cut 8 bases from V and 6 bases from J; bases unmatched to any gene: 0. CDR3 sequence (DNA): TGTGCCAGCGGGACAGGGGGCAATGAGCAGTTCTTC. This sequence encodes CASGTGGNEQFF.

The chain uses TRBV2 and TRBJ2-7; the match to TRBD1 covers 9 bases. This CDR3 region has 15 residues. CDR1 SNHLY and CDR2 FYNNEI come from the germline V gene. V shed 8 bases, J shed 4 bases, and the junction held 12 bases outside the gene matches. This CDR3 is CASGNYRDRVYEQYF. The CDR3, as DNA: TGTGCCAGCGGAAATTACCGGGACAGGGTGTACGAGCAGTACTTC.

This clonotype was observed a few times. The chain joins TRBV20-1 to TRBJ1-5; D perhaps matches TRBD1 (6 bases). The germline V gene has CDR1 DFQATT and CDR2 SNEGSKA (reference sequence). V dropped 1 base and J dropped 2 bases, with 12 bases sitting between them. The CDR3 totals 15 residues. The CDR3 DNA reads TGCAGTGCTAGAGCGAGGAGGGGGGGCAATCAGCCCCAGCATTTT. Its translation: CSARARRGGNQPQHF.

This clonotype has a single count. The chain is built from TRBV11-2 and TRBJ2-1, with 8 bases matching TRBD2. Trimming took 2 bases from V and 8 from J; bases not matched to a gene: 5. CDR1 and CDR2 (germline): SGHAT, FQNNGV. The CDR3 contains 14 residues. Here the CDR3 reads CASSLQREMDEQFF. As DNA, the CDR3 is TGTGCCAGCAGCTTACAGCGGGAGATGGATGAGCAGTTCTTC.

This clonotype was picked up many times. The V and J genes are TRBV12-3 or TRBV12-4 and TRBJ2-5, with TRBD2 identical over 7 bases. The length of the CDR3 is 15 residues. The V and J ends lost 6 bases and 2 bases, in that order; junction bases with no gene match: 9. The CDR3 is CASSASGEGQETQYF. The CDR3 bases are TGTGCCAGCAGCGCAAGCGGGGAAGGACAAGAGACCCAGTACTTC.

J is TRBJ2-1 and V is TRBV24-1, with a weak D call TRBD1 (6 bases). Per the germline V gene, CDR1 is KGHDR and CDR2 is SFDVKD. The V end was cut by 5 bases, the J end by 10 bases, with 11 bases between. There are 12 residues in the CDR3. This CDR3 reads CATSGGTPEQFF. In DNA, the CDR3 is TGTGCCACCAGTGGTGGGACACCCGAGCAGTTCTTC.

The chain employs TRBV15 and TRBJ2-3; D remains unclear. The CDR3 loop spans 13 amino acids. V lost 0 bases to trimming and J lost 4 bases, with 5 bases between them. Germline CDR1 and CDR2: LNHNV and YYDKDF (reference sequence). This CDR3 reads CATSRDHPDTQYF. CDR3 DNA: TGTGCCACCAGCAGAGATCATCCAGATACGCAGTATTTT.

This clonotype appeared many times. CDR3 sequence: CASTPPGFMNTEAFF. CDR3 bases: TGTGCCAGCACCCCACCGGGATTTATGAACACTGAAGCTTTCTTT. The chain recombines TRBV2 with TRBJ1-1, with D hard to call. With 7 bases removed from V and 0 bases from J, the gap between germline ends came to 15 bases. This CDR3 comprises 15 residues. From germline, CDR1 is SNHLY and CDR2 FYNNEI.